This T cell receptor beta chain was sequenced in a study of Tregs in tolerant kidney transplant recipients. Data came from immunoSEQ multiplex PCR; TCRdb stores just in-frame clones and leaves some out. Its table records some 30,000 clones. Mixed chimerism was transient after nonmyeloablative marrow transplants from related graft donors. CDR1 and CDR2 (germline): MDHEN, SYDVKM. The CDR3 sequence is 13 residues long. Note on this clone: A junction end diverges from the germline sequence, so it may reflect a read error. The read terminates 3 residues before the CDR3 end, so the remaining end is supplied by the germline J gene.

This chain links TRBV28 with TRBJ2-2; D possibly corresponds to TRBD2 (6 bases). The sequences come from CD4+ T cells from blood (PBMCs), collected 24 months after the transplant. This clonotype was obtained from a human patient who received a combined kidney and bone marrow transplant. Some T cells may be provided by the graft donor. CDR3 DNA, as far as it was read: TGTGCCGGCAGGAGGGGAGACACCGGGGAG. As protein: CAGRRGDTGE. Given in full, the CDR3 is CAGRRGDTGELFF.